This TCR beta chain derives from a study of beta chain features in type 1 diabetes. Study-wide background: Investigators examined some 110,000,000 sorted cells across all samples. General study findings and limits: Comparison showed that naive, central memory and Treg TCRB repertoires appeared more similar among patients than among healthy donors. More deletions and fewer insertions at VDJ junctions were found in patients with type 1 diabetes. Small HLA sub-analyses could not settle whether HLA shapes TCRB rearrangement.

This clone was seen a handful of times. Its antigen is currently unknown. V shed 2 bases and J 4 bases; nucleotides not matched to a gene: 8. The CDR3 length is 16 residues. Germline V lookup: CDR1 SEHNR, CDR2 FQNEAQ (reference sequence). All of the isolated RNA was reverse transcribed, so expressed TCRB transcripts were sequenced. Assay: immunoSEQ multiplex PCR; the TCRdb copy retains only in-frame clones and omits some. The repertoire includes 400,000 to 500,000 clones, roughly 13% of them detected once, and around 0.035% sits in the top ten. The chain employs TRBV7-9 and TRBJ2-3; 8 positions agree with TRBD1. This sequence originates from a man aged 30 to 39 in good health. The sample taken for sequencing was naive CD4+ T cells from blood. CDR3 DNA sequence: TGTGCCAGCAGCTTAAATCTGGCAGGGGGCCCAGATACGCAGTATTTT. Its translation is CASSLNLAGGPDTQYF. Full variable domain (rest looked up from reference TRBV7-9 and TRBJ2-3): DTGVSQNPRHKITKRGQNVTFRCDPISEHNRLYWYRQTLGQGPEFLTYFQNEAQLEKSRLLSDRFSAERPKGSFSTLEIQRTEQGDSAMYLCASSLNLAGGPDTQYFGPGTRLTVL.